This T cell receptor (beta chain) stems from a study of regulatory T cells in long-lasting Graves disease. On the study more broadly: Those Graves' patients who were newly diagnosed had been on antithyroid drugs under 3 months.

This clonotype has ten or more counts. The target antigen is unknown. General study points: Among persistent patients, a larger number of public clonotypes were shared (about 3,000) than among newly diagnosed patients (about 970).

V lost 3 bases and J lost 0, with 13 bases in between. Germline V gene sequence: CDR1 SGHDT, CDR2 YYEEEE. The CDR3 consists of 17 residues. The time point is: newly diagnosed GD, antithyroid drugs for less than 3 months. Researchers made the TCR library from RNA that was extracted from PBMCs. In building TCR beta libraries, iRepertoire HTBI primers were used together with Arm-PCR of CDR3 regions. TCRdb reprocessed the multiplex PCR reads with MiXCR, giving one entry per CDR3 protein. The data show around 250,000 distinct CDR3 sequences, with 20% seen just once and more than 11% held by the top ten. The TCR originated in a female donor with Graves disease. Source: peripheral blood mononuclear cells (PBMCs), taken at new diagnosis, from a patient treated with antithyroid drugs. This chain connects TRBV5-6 to TRBJ2-6; D is perhaps TRBD1 (6 bases). CDR3 DNA: TGTGCCAGCAGCTACAGGGCGCTTAGCTCTGGGGCCAACGTCCTGACTTTC. This translates into CASSYRALSSGANVLTF.